These T cell receptor beta chains were read from a single sample in a study of PD-1 blockade in classical Hodgkin lymphoma. Method: immunoSEQ multiplex PCR; TCRdb's copy keeps in-frame clones and lacks some. The data hold about 27,000 clones, with around three quarters observed a single time. The sample was peripheral blood mononuclear cells (PBMCs), taken before the fourth cycle of nivolumab. These receptors were collected from a human donor with classical Hodgkin lymphoma. Each CDR3 is given with its conserved first and last residue. Fields, in order: clone size, D gene, V gene, J gene, CDR3 protein, CDR3 DNA. D genes are given only for firm matches. The size entry is marked missing in some rows and otherwise reads once, few, many or a size class.

clone size: .
D gene: TRBD1
V gene: TRBV30
J gene: TRBJ2-7
CDR3 protein: CARSTGGSYEQYF
CDR3 DNA: TGTGCCCGGTCGACAGGGGGCTCCTACGAGCAGTACTTC

clone size: few
D gene: .
V gene: TRBV6-5
J gene: TRBJ1-5
CDR3 protein: CASSYYYNQPQHF
CDR3 DNA: TGTGCCAGCAGTTATTACTACAATCAGCCCCAGCATTTT

clone size: .
D gene: .
V gene: TRBV18
J gene: TRBJ2-5
CDR3 protein: CASSPSRRQQETQYF
CDR3 DNA: TGTGCCAGCTCACCATCTCGGCGGCAGCAAGAGACCCAGTACTTC

clone size: once
D gene: .
V gene: TRBV7-2
J gene: TRBJ1-5
CDR3 protein: CASGVKPSQPQHF
CDR3 DNA: TGTGCCAGCGGGGTAAAACCCTCCCAGCCCCAGCATTTT

clone size: medium-sized
D gene: .
V gene: TRBV7-2
J gene: TRBJ1-4
CDR3 protein: CASSLSAGASNEKLFF
CDR3 DNA: TGTGCCAGCAGCTTATCGGCGGGGGCCTCTAATGAAAAACTGTTTTTT

clone size: .
D gene: .
V gene: TRBV4-1
J gene: TRBJ2-1
CDR3 protein: CASSFGEGRGNEQFF
CDR3 DNA: TGCGCCAGCAGCTTTGGGGAAGGCAGAGGCAATGAGCAGTTCTTC

clone size: .
D gene: .
V gene: TRBV4-3
J gene: TRBJ2-7
CDR3 protein: CASSQERFSYEQYF
CDR3 DNA: TGCGCCAGCAGCCAGGAAAGATTCTCCTACGAGCAGTACTTC

clone size: .
D gene: TRBD1
V gene: TRBV5-6
J gene: TRBJ1-3
CDR3 protein: CASSGQGVHYSGNTIYF
CDR3 DNA: TGTGCCAGCAGCGGGCAGGGGGTCCATTACTCTGGAAACACCATATATTTT

clone size: .
D gene: .
V gene: TRBV7-8
J gene: TRBJ1-5
CDR3 protein: CASSFSANGQGGQPQHF
CDR3 DNA: TGTGCCAGCAGCTTCTCTGCTAATGGCCAGGGCGGGCAGCCCCAGCATTTT

clone size: .
D gene: TRBD1
V gene: TRBV6-5
J gene: TRBJ2-7
CDR3 protein: CASNSGTGGSYEQYF
CDR3 DNA: TGTGCCAGCAACTCCGGGACAGGGGGATCTTACGAGCAGTACTTC

clone size: .
D gene: .
V gene: TRBV21-1
J gene: TRBJ2-7
CDR3 protein: CASSPPGPPLYEQYF
CDR3 DNA: TGTGCCAGCAGCCCCCCGGGCCCGCCCTTGTACGAGCAGTACTTC

clone size: few
D gene: TRBD1
V gene: TRBV11-2
J gene: TRBJ1-6
CDR3 protein: CASSTGQYNSPLHF
CDR3 DNA: TGTGCCAGCAGCACGGGACAGTATAATTCACCCCTCCACTTT

clone size: .
D gene: .
V gene: TRBV2
J gene: TRBJ1-2
CDR3 protein: CASSEQRSWGGYTF
CDR3 DNA: TGTGCCAGCAGCGAACAGAGGAGTTGGGGTGGCTACACCTTC

clone size: .
D gene: TRBD2
V gene: TRBV13
J gene: TRBJ2-1
CDR3 protein: CASSLLAGGYEQFF
CDR3 DNA: TGTGCCAGCAGTCTACTAGCGGGAGGTTATGAGCAGTTCTTC

clone size: .
D gene: .
V gene: TRBV6-5
J gene: TRBJ1-1
CDR3 protein: CASKRAFF
CDR3 DNA: TGTGCCAGCAAGCGGGCTTTCTTT

clone size: .
D gene: TRBD1
V gene: TRBV6-6
J gene: TRBJ1-1
CDR3 protein: CASSPTGGSGTQAFF
CDR3 DNA: TGTGCCAGCAGTCCAACAGGGGGATCAGGCACTCAAGCTTTCTTT

clone size: .
D gene: .
V gene: TRBV29-1
J gene: TRBJ2-7
CDR3 protein: CSVARGTGEQYF
CDR3 DNA: TGCAGCGTTGCTAGGGGAACGGGGGAGCAGTACTTC

clone size: few
D gene: .
V gene: TRBV4-3
J gene: TRBJ1-4
CDR3 protein: CASSQERGLGEKLFF
CDR3 DNA: TGCGCCAGCAGCCAAGAGCGCGGGCTTGGGGAAAAACTGTTTTTT

clone size: .
D gene: TRBD2
V gene: TRBV4-1
J gene: TRBJ2-1
CDR3 protein: CASSLGGRTYNEQFF
CDR3 DNA: TGCGCCAGCAGCCTCGGGGGGAGAACCTACAATGAGCAGTTCTTC